This T cell receptor (beta chain) was captured in a study of T cells after yellow fever vaccination. Study findings and constraints: A weaker secondary response peaked on day 5, the primary on day 15.

Notes on this clonotype: Its antigen remains unknown.

The CDR3 consists of 14 residues. The germline CDR1 and CDR2 sequences are KGHSH and LQKENI. Trimming took 3 bases from V and 5 from J, leaving 11 bases between them. It was through 5'RACE template switching that TCR cDNA was made, with a universal primer site and UMIs added. TCRdb called the 5' RACE reads again in MiXCR, with one record for every CDR3 protein. The sample holds over 300,000 distinct CDR3 sequences, 3.6% seen once. This TCR came from a man between 18 and 35 years old who received the YFV17D yellow fever vaccine. This chain joins TRBV18 and TRBJ2-1, with D perhaps matching TRBD1 (5 bases). The sample consisted of PBMCs, taken on the day of the yellow fever booster vaccination. The CDR3 here is CASSPTWGDNEQFF. CDR3 DNA sequence: TGTGCCAGCTCACCCACGTGGGGCGACAATGAGCAGTTCTTC.